This T cell receptor beta chain was found in a study of cytomegalovirus exposure and HLA in healthy donors. Per the germline V gene, CDR1 is LNHDA and CDR2 is SQIVND (reference sequence). The CDR3 consists of 15 residues. J was trimmed by 6 bases and V by 1 base; bases with no gene match: 5. PCR employed 60 Vbeta and 13 Jbeta primers. Sequencing used immunoSEQ multiplex PCR; TCRdb keeps in-frame clones, though not all of them. The table includes about 83,000 clones, around three quarters detected once. V and J are TRBV19 and TRBJ2-1, with 8 bases fitting TRBD2. The sequencing sample was made of PBMCs. This TCR was sampled from a man between 60 and 75 years old in good health and CMV-seronegative. CDR3 protein: CASSIGALAGNEQFF. The CDR3 DNA follows: TGTGCCAGTAGTATAGGGGCTCTAGCGGGCAATGAGCAGTTCTTC.